These 21 T cell receptor beta chains were sequenced from one sample in a study of blood T cell repertoires in COVID-19. TCRdb's copy holds only in-frame clones and misses some; the assay was immunoSEQ multiplex PCR. Seen here are around 260,000 clones, roughly 85% observed once, and the top ten hold about 3%. Sequencing was carried out using peripheral blood. The receptors shown here come from a woman in her twenties or thirties with active or convalescent COVID-19.

In its sample, this clone was seen a few times. The chain combines TRBV24-1 with TRBJ1-5; D perhaps matches TRBD1 (5 bases). V gave up 10 bases and J gave up 7 bases, with 16 bases separating them. This CDR3 comprises 13 residues. CDR1 and CDR2 (germline): KGHDR, SFDVKD. Here the CDR3 DNA reads TGTGCCACACAGGTGCGGATAGGACAGCCCCAGCATTTT. Protein: CATQVRIGQPQHF.

This chain uses TRBV6-5 with TRBJ1-3, with TRBD1 as a possible D gene (5 bases). CDR3 size: 15 residues. V gave up 6 bases and J gave up 7 bases, with 19 bases separating them. Per the germline V gene, CDR1 is MNHEY and CDR2 is SVGAGI. The CDR3 DNA reads as TGTGCCAGCAGACCCCAGGGTGGGGTGGCGAACACCATATATTTT. Its translation: CASRPQGGVANTIYF.

The rearrangement joins TRBV7-6 to TRBJ2-7, with 7 bases identical to TRBD1. The V and J ends lost 5 bases and 3 bases, in that order; junction bases with no gene match: 4. In germline, CDR1 is SGHVS, CDR2 FNYEAQ. This CDR3 region has 13 residues. CDR3 bases: TGTGCCAGCAGCCCAGGGACAGACTACGAGCAGTACTTC. Encoded protein: CASSPGTDYEQYF.

The J gene is TRBJ2-5, the V gene TRBV19, with D maybe TRBD2 (5 bases). Per the germline V gene, CDR1 is LNHDA and CDR2 is SQIVND (reference sequence). This CDR3 has 13 amino acids. V was pared by 2 bases and J by 1 base, with 5 bases between. The DNA of the CDR3 is TGTGCCAGTAGTATACGGGGCCAAGAGACCCAGTACTTC. Protein: CASSIRGQETQYF.

This clone has only one observation. V gene TRBV30 combines with J gene TRBJ1-6; D might be TRBD1 (6 bases). Trimming left V 5 bases short and J 10 bases short, with 18 bases between. CDR1 and CDR2 (germline): GTSNPN, SVGIG (reference sequence). The CDR3 contains 14 residues. The CDR3 loop reads CAWAEDREGSPLHF. The CDR3 DNA follows: TGTGCCTGGGCAGAGGACAGAGAGGGGTCACCCCTCCACTTT.

The CDR3 DNA reads TGTGCCAGCAGTGAATTTGGAGGCGGCTACACCTTC. Encoded protein: CASSEFGGGYTF. The V gene is TRBV2, the J gene TRBJ1-2, with no clear D. V was shortened by 2 bases and J by 8 bases, with 9 bases between the two germline ends. This CDR3 has 12 residues. Germline CDR1 and CDR2: SNHLY and FYNNEI.

In regard to this clone: Other nucleotide sequences in the sample specify the same CDR3. The chain recombines TRBV12-3 or TRBV12-4 with TRBJ1-2; D is possibly TRBD1 (5 bases). CDR3 length equals 13 residues. V lost 5 bases and J 4 bases, leaving 11 bases between the germline ends. Here the CDR3 reads CASSLDTFYGYTF. DNA for the CDR3: TGTGCCAGCAGTCTGGACACCTTCTATGGCTACACCTTC.

This chain links TRBV19 with TRBJ2-1, with a tentative D call TRBD2 (5 bases). The germline gives CDR1 LNHDA, CDR2 SQIVND (reference sequence). The CDR3 is 17 amino acids. The V and J ends lost 5 bases and 1 base respectively, with 18 bases between them. The CDR3 coding sequence is TGTGCCAGTAGTGCCACCCTACCCGGGGATTCCTACAATGAGCAGTTCTTC. Its translation is CASSATLPGDSYNEQFF.

This clone has only a few counts. This chain uses TRBV6-2 or TRBV6-3 with TRBJ1-2; D possibly corresponds to TRBD1 (6 bases). V lost 5 bases and J 0 bases, leaving 25 bases between the germline ends. CDR3 length: 19 amino acids. Germline CDR1 and CDR2: MNHEY and SVGEGT. The CDR3 DNA reads TGTGCCAGCAGTGCCCCTCCGACAGGCCTGATGGGAGCTAACTATGGCTACACCTTC. Amino acids: CASSAPPTGLMGANYGYTF.

There are a few counts of this clone. V gene TRBV6-6 combines with J gene TRBJ1-1, with D uncertain. The CDR3 extends over 15 amino acids. V lost 2 bases to trimming and J lost 2 bases, with 12 bases between them. The V gene's germline CDR1 is MNHNY and CDR2 SVGAGI (reference sequence). Written as DNA, the CDR3 is TGTGCCAGCAGTTACGTGGGAGGAAGAAACACTGAAGCTTTCTTT. It translates to CASSYVGGRNTEAFF.

V gene TRBV5-1 combines with J gene TRBJ2-4; D ambiguous. The CDR3 has 14 residues. The V and J ends lost 1 base and 11 bases respectively, with 16 bases between them. Germline V gives CDR1 SGHRS, CDR2 YFSETQ. CDR3 sequence reads: CASSLTPQNEVQYF. In DNA form, the CDR3 reads TGCGCCAGCAGCTTGACGCCCCAGAATGAGGTTCAGTACTTC. The whole variable domain, remainder taken from reference TRBV5-1 and TRBJ2-4, is KAGVTQTPRYLIKTRGQQVTLSCSPISGHRSVSWYQQTPGQGLQFLFEYFSETQRNKGNFPGRFSGRQFSNSRSEMNVSTLELGDSALYLCASSLTPQNEVQYFGAGTRLSVL.

V and J are TRBV9 and TRBJ2-7; 8 bases match TRBD1. V was clipped by 3 bases and J by 0 bases; unmatched bases: 11. The CDR3 runs to 17 residues. Germline CDR1 and CDR2: SGDLS and YYNGEE. The CDR3 nucleotides are TGTGCCAGCAGCGGACCCTCCCGACAGGGGACCTCCTACGAGCAGTACTTC. Protein sequence: CASSGPSRQGTSYEQYF.

This clone was seen more than once but under ten times. The chain couples TRBV15 to TRBJ2-2; 7 bases map to TRBD1. The V gene end was trimmed by 0 bases and the J gene end by 0 bases; junction bases not matched to a gene: 10. CDR1 is LNHNV and CDR2 is YYDKDF in the germline V gene (reference sequence). The CDR3 runs 19 residues. CDR3 nucleotides: TGTGCCACCAGCAGAGATCTGGGACAGATGGACGCGAACACCGGGGAGCTGTTTTTT. Translated, it gives CATSRDLGQMDANTGELFF.

The chain joins TRBV5-6 to TRBJ1-6; the match to TRBD1 covers 8 bases. CDR1 is SGHDT, CDR2 YYEEEE, per germline. J lost 9 bases, V lost 4 bases, and 6 bases had no gene match. This CDR3 is built from 14 residues. The CDR3 loop reads CASSGVTGGSPLHF. CDR3 coding DNA: TGTGCCAGCAGCGGAGTAACAGGGGGTTCACCCCTCCACTTT.

The V gene is TRBV28, the J gene TRBJ2-3, with 15 bases aligning to TRBD2. Losses at the gene ends were 6 bases for V and 5 bases for J; bases not matched to a gene: 12. Per the germline V gene, CDR1 is MDHEN and CDR2 is SYDVKM. This CDR3 region has 18 residues. The CDR3 loop reads CASSRMRTSGGAGDTQYF. DNA for the CDR3: TGTGCCAGCAGCCGTATGCGGACTAGCGGGGGGGCGGGAGATACGCAGTATTTT.

This rearrangement joins TRBV27 to TRBJ1-1, with 9 nucleotides matching TRBD1. The germline V gene has CDR1 MNHEY and CDR2 SMNVEV (reference sequence). The CDR3 is 16 residues long. The V segment lost 6 bases and the J segment 4 bases; nucleotides outside the gene matches: 12. In nucleotides, the CDR3 is TGTGCCAGCAGGGAACTTACAGGGGGCGCGCGCACTGAAGCTTTCTTT. Translated: CASRELTGGARTEAFF.

The CDR3 protein is CASSINTGELFF. As DNA, the CDR3 is TGCGCCAGCAGCATAAACACCGGGGAGCTGTTTTTT. The V gene is TRBV5-1, the J gene TRBJ2-2, with D uncertain. Trimming removed 4 bases at V and 2 bases at J, with 3 bases between. CDR1 is SGHRS and CDR2 is YFSETQ in the germline V gene. This CDR3 is 12 amino acids long.

The chain is built from TRBV19 and TRBJ2-2; the D gene is possibly TRBD2 (6 bases). CDR1 LNHDA and CDR2 SQIVND come from the germline V gene (reference sequence). The V gene lost 4 bases and the J gene lost 6 bases, with 6 bases spanning the gap. CDR3 size: 12 residues. The chain's CDR3 is CASSSGAGELFF. As DNA, the CDR3 is TGTGCCAGTAGTAGCGGGGCCGGGGAGCTGTTTTTT.

CDR3 residues: CASWAGPNEQFF. CDR3 nucleotide sequence: TGTGCCAGCTGGGCAGGCCCGAATGAGCAGTTCTTC. This chain links TRBV7-9 with TRBJ2-1; D remains ambiguous. Germline V lookup: CDR1 SEHNR, CDR2 FQNEAQ (reference sequence). The CDR3 runs to 12 residues. Deletions cut 8 bases from V and 7 bases from J, with 12 bases between.

The chain has TRBV5-8 and TRBJ2-7; weak D call: TRBD2 (6 bases). The V gene's germline CDR1 is SGHTS and CDR2 YDEGEE. V was pared by 0 bases and J by 3 bases, with 19 bases between. CDR3 size: 17 residues. The CDR3 spells CASSLEAGPWGDYEQYF. The CDR3 bases are TGTGCCAGCAGCTTGGAGGCAGGCCCGTGGGGGGACTACGAGCAGTACTTC.

The chain's CDR3 is CAWSVKARGNQPQHF. The CDR3 DNA reads TGTGCCTGGAGTGTAAAGGCGAGGGGCAATCAGCCCCAGCATTTT. The chain combines TRBV30 with TRBJ1-5, with D hard to call. The CDR3 length is 15 residues. Germline V lookup: CDR1 GTSNPN, CDR2 SVGIG (reference sequence). V lost 0 bases to trimming and J lost 2 bases, with 11 bases between them.